This T cell receptor (beta chain) was sequenced for a study of OX40 agonist ivuxolimab in advanced cancers. In terms of the full investigation: Ivuxolimab was a fully human IgG2 agonistic monoclonal antibody targeting the costimulatory receptor OX40 (CD134). Intravenous ivuxolimab was administered to patients every 2 weeks at six dose levels: 0.01, 0.1, 0.3, 1.5, 3 and 10 mg/kg. Among the approximately 50 dose-escalation patients, 19 had hepatocellular carcinoma, approximately 15 melanoma, 9 renal cell carcinoma and 9 head and neck cancer. A male proportion of approximately 83% and a mean age of approximately 62 years, ranging from roughly 23 to 85, were recorded for the dose-escalation cohort. Patients were allowed to have had prior anti-PD-1, anti-PD-L1 or anti-CTLA-4 therapy, and about 40% of the dose-escalation patients had been treated with checkpoint inhibitors. Partial responses occurred in three dose-escalation patients, of whom one had hepatocellular carcinoma and two had cutaneous melanoma. The purpose of peripheral TCRbeta sequencing was to test whether ivuxolimab changed TCR sequence diversity and led to clonal T-cell expansion. The paper reports the monotherapy dose-escalation portion (N ≈ 50 patients) of the phase I ivuxolimab trial. The research as a whole found: Antigen specificity was not determined for the clonally expanded peripheral T cells. In the 0.1-3.0 mg/kg groups, partial responders had among the lowest normalized peripheral clonal expansion, particularly in CD8+ T cells. Low levels of normalized T-cell clonal expansion were also seen in some patients who did not respond. After ivuxolimab, more expanded clones were found on average in CD8+ T cells than in CD4+ T cells. At doses of 0.1 to 3.0 mg/kg, clonal expansion of both CD4+ and CD8+ blood T cells was observed from baseline to week 6.

A note on this clone: Which antigen it targets is not known. No quality values exist for individual bases; no much larger clone is one base distant.

V loses 2 bases, J loses 2 bases, and the germline ends lie 13 bases apart. From the germline V gene, CDR1 is MGHDK and CDR2 is SYGVNS. The CDR3 spans 16 residues, from the cysteine through the phenylalanine. The entry retains the CDR3 DNA only, 48 bases that are in frame from base 1. To sequence the TCRbeta CDR3 region, genomic DNA was isolated from the sorted cells. The immunoSEQ Assay was used for sequencing of TCRbeta CDR3 regions. In its TCRdb copy, this immuneACCESS table keeps in-frame sequences only and misses some clones. Where compared with another copy, unresolved V genes explain less than half of these, and the others have no known cause. The sample profile shows 65,000 to 80,000 clones; about nine tenths of them were found once. The biggest ten clones account for about 0.33% of the sample. Patients with a history of autoimmune disease or receiving systemic immunosuppression were excluded from the trial. Peripheral blood for TCR sequencing was collected from all dose cohorts at baseline, on cycle 4 day 1, and on cycle 7 day 1. The samples were drawn from a first-in-human, open-label, multicenter phase I dose-escalation trial of ivuxolimab. Adults with locally advanced or metastatic head and neck squamous cell, hepatocellular, melanoma or renal cell carcinoma were enrolled in the trial. CD4+ and CD8+ T cells were sorted separately from peripheral blood before TCR sequencing.

The input for sequencing was CD4+ or CD8+ T cells sorted from blood, taken in a trial of the OX40 agonist ivuxolimab. This receptor was taken from an adult with an advanced solid tumor such as melanoma, head and neck, liver or kidney cancer. Recombination joined TRBV25-1 with TRBJ2-1, and TRBD2 may be the D gene, going by 5 matching bases. At the DNA level, the sequence is TGTGCCAGCAGTGAAACTATAGCGTCTACCTACAATGAGCAGTTCTTC. Translated, this is CASSETIASTYNEQFF.